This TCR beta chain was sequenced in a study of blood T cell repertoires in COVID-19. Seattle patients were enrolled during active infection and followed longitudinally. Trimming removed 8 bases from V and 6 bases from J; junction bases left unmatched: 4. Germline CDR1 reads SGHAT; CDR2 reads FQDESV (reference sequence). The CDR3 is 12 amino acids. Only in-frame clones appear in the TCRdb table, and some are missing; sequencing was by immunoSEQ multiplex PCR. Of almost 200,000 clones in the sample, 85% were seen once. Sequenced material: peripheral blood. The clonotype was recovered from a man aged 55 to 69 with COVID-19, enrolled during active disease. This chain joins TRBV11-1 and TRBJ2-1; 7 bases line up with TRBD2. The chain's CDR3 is CASGLERNEQFF. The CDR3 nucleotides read TGTGCCAGCGGACTAGAACGCAATGAGCAGTTCTTC.